Given below is one T cell receptor beta chain in context. Its antigen is undetermined. CDR3 length: 16 amino acids. Germline CDR1 is SNHLY and CDR2 is FYNNEI. V was clipped by 6 bases and J by 4 bases, with 19 bases between them. This sample stems from a study of OX40 agonist ivuxolimab in advanced cancers. Looking at the study overall: Hepatocellular carcinoma, melanoma, renal cell or head and neck cancer was diagnosed in the dose-escalation patients. Age averaged around 60 years (range roughly 23 to 79), and more than 80% were male. Findings and limits, study-wide: No antigen was identified for the clonally expanded peripheral T cells.

The method was immunoSEQ multiplex PCR; TCRdb's version includes in-frame clones alone and lacks a portion of them. The table has about 82,000 clones, 86% seen once; the top ten hold approximately 1.9%. The starting material was CD4+ or CD8+ T cells sorted from blood, obtained in a trial of the OX40 agonist ivuxolimab. This sequence was found in an adult with an advanced solid tumor such as melanoma, head and neck, liver or kidney cancer. This chain connects TRBV2 to TRBJ1-3; possibly TRBD1 for D (6 bases). The CDR3 DNA sequence: TGTGCCAGCAGCGTACAGGGTCCTCTTCAGGGAAACACCATATATTTT. As protein: CASSVQGPLQGNTIYF.